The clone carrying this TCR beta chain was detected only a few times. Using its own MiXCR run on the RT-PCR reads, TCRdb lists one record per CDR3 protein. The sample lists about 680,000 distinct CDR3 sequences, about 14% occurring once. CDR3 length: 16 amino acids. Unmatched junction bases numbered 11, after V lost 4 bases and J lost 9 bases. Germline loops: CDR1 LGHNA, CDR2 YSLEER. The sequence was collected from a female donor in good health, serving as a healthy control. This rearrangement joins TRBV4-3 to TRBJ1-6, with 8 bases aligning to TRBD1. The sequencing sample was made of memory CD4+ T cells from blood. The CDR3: CASSRTPGQGVSPLHF. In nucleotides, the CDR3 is TGCGCCAGCAGCCGCACCCCCGGACAGGGTGTTTCACCCCTCCACTTT.